A selection of T cell receptor beta chains follows, all from one sample in a study of T cell responses to AZD1222 COVID-19 vaccine. Here immunoSEQ multiplex PCR was the method, and the copy in TCRdb shows in-frame clones only, minus some. The sample shows about 140,000 clones, around 93% of them seen only once. The material sequenced was peripheral blood, taken 28 days after the second AZD1222 dose. These receptors all come from an adult who received the AZD1222 COVID-19 vaccine. Each CDR3 is given with its conserved first and last residue. The order of the fields is J gene, V gene, D gene, CDR3 protein. The D gene is left open where the match is weak.

j_call: TRBJ2-3; v_call: TRBV5-4; d_call: TRBD2; cdr3_aa: CASSSGTSGGTQYF
j_call: TRBJ1-4; v_call: TRBV5-5; d_call: NA; cdr3_aa: CASNLNLGRGLNEKLFF
j_call: TRBJ1-1; v_call: TRBV19; d_call: NA; cdr3_aa: CASSMVSPLGTEAFF
j_call: TRBJ1-6; v_call: TRBV4-2; d_call: NA; cdr3_aa: CASSQAAGADNSPLHF
j_call: TRBJ2-3; v_call: TRBV5-1; d_call: NA; cdr3_aa: CASSLFWRPSRTDTQYF
j_call: TRBJ2-1; v_call: TRBV7-9; d_call: NA; cdr3_aa: CASSLAMRKSEQFF
j_call: TRBJ1-2; v_call: TRBV14; d_call: NA; cdr3_aa: CASSQEPGWNGYTF
j_call: TRBJ1-3; v_call: TRBV9; d_call: TRBD1; cdr3_aa: CASSVVGTGGNTIYF
j_call: TRBJ2-3; v_call: TRBV29-1; d_call: NA; cdr3_aa: CSVGPRQADTQYF
j_call: TRBJ2-5; v_call: TRBV14; d_call: NA; cdr3_aa: CASSQDGRTQYF
j_call: TRBJ1-2; v_call: TRBV6-4; d_call: NA; cdr3_aa: CASSRTGTRYGYTF
j_call: TRBJ2-7; v_call: TRBV10-1; d_call: NA; cdr3_aa: CASSPRVHEQYF
j_call: TRBJ2-7; v_call: TRBV6-5; d_call: NA; cdr3_aa: CASRGTRGLYEQYF
j_call: TRBJ2-7; v_call: TRBV5-1; d_call: NA; cdr3_aa: CASSLARGSEQYF
j_call: TRBJ1-1; v_call: TRBV27; d_call: NA; cdr3_aa: CASSFTANTEAFF
j_call: TRBJ2-7; v_call: TRBV7-2; d_call: NA; cdr3_aa: CASSSGGGLRDEQYF
j_call: TRBJ1-3; v_call: TRBV27; d_call: NA; cdr3_aa: CASRDLSGNTIYF